These T cell receptor beta chains were read from a single sample in a study of T cells in Graves' hyperthyroidism and ophthalmopathy. A single record per CDR3 protein comes from TCRdb applying MiXCR to the multiplex PCR reads. The sample lists fewer than 650,000 distinct CDR3 sequences, approximately 15% occurring once. Material: blood. These receptors were collected from a woman between 18 and 29 years old with Graves' ophthalmopathy. The CDR3 runs from the conserved cysteine through the conserved F or W. Fields, in order: V gene, D gene, clone size, J gene, CDR3 DNA, CDR3 protein. D genes are given only for firm matches. Clone sizes are given selectively: once, few, many, or a class where the clone is expanded.

TRBV2	TRBD1	many	TRBJ2-7	TGTGCCAGCAGCTATCCGGGACAGGATCGCTACGAGCAGTACTTC	CASSYPGQDRYEQYF
TRBV20-1	NA	many	TRBJ2-5	TGCAGTGCTAGAGTAAAGTTTCCCCAGTACTTC	CSARVKFPQYF
TRBV2	NA	many	TRBJ1-5	TGTGCCAGCGGTTGGAGGGGGAGAGATCAGCCCCAGCATTTT	CASGWRGRDQPQHF
TRBV20-1	TRBD1	many	TRBJ1-5	TGCAGTGCTGCCCCTTCAGGGGGTAGCAATCAGCCCCAGCATTTT	CSAAPSGGSNQPQHF
TRBV6-1	TRBD1	many	TRBJ1-2	TGTGCCAGCAGTTCCCCGCACAGGGGAGGGAGTGGCTACACCTTC	CASSSPHRGGSGYTF
TRBV10-3	NA	few	TRBJ1-2	TGTGCCATCCCTTCTGACCGTGCAATGTATGGCTACACCTTC	CAIPSDRAMYGYTF
TRBV27	TRBD1	NA	TRBJ2-6	TGTGCCAGCTGCTCACAGGGGGCGCTAGGGGCCAACGTCCTGACTTTC	CASCSQGALGANVLTF
TRBV19	NA	many	TRBJ1-1	TGTGCCAGTAGTACTCTGATGGGAACTGAAGCTTTCTTT	CASSTLMGTEAFF
TRBV3-1	TRBD2	NA	TRBJ2-7	TGTGCCAGCAGCCGCGGACTAGCGGGTTTCGAGCAGTACTTC	CASSRGLAGFEQYF
TRBV19	TRBD2	few	TRBJ2-1	TGTGCCAGTAGTATAGTTTCTAGCGGGAGTTTGGGAAATGAGCAGTTCTTC	CASSIVSSGSLGNEQFF
TRBV5-5	TRBD1	many	TRBJ1-4	TGTGCCAGCAGCTTAGCACCTGAGACAGGGAATGAAAAACTGTTTTTT	CASSLAPETGNEKLFF
TRBV2	NA	many	TRBJ1-2	TGTGCCAGCAGTGAAGCGTACAGGGACGGCTACACCTTC	CASSEAYRDGYTF
TRBV4-3	TRBD1	NA	TRBJ1-4	TGCGCCAGCAGCCGGGGACAGGTACGGGCTAATGAAAAACTGTTTTTT	CASSRGQVRANEKLFF
TRBV6-6	NA	NA	TRBJ2-5	TGTGCCAGCAGTTACAGGGGGGGGACCGAGACCCAGTACTTC	CASSYRGGTETQYF
TRBV9	TRBD1	many	TRBJ1-1	TGTGCCAGCGGGAGACAGGGGGACACTGAAGCTTTCTTT	CASGRQGDTEAFF
TRBV28	TRBD1	many	TRBJ2-7	TGTGCCAGCGGGATGGGACAGGAAAAATACGAGCAGTACTTC	CASGMGQEKYEQYF
TRBV7-9	NA	many	TRBJ2-1	TGTGCCAGCAGTTCGGACAATGAGCAGTTCTTC	CASSSDNEQFF
TRBV27	TRBD1	many	TRBJ1-1	TGTGCCAGCAGCCTGGGACAGGAGAACACTGAAGCTTTCTTT	CASSLGQENTEAFF